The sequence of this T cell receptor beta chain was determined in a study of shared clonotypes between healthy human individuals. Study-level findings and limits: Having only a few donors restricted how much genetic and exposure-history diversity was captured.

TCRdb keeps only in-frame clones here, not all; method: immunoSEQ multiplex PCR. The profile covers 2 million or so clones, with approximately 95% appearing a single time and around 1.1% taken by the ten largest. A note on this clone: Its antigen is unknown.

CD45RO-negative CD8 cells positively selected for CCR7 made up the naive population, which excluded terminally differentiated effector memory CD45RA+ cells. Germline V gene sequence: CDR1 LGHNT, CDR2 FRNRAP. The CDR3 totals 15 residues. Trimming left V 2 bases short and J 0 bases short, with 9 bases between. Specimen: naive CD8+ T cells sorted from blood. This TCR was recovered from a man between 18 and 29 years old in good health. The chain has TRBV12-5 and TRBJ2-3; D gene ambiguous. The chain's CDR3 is CASGLITSSTDTQYF. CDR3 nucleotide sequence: TGTGCTAGTGGTTTGATAACGTCTAGCACAGATACGCAGTATTTT.